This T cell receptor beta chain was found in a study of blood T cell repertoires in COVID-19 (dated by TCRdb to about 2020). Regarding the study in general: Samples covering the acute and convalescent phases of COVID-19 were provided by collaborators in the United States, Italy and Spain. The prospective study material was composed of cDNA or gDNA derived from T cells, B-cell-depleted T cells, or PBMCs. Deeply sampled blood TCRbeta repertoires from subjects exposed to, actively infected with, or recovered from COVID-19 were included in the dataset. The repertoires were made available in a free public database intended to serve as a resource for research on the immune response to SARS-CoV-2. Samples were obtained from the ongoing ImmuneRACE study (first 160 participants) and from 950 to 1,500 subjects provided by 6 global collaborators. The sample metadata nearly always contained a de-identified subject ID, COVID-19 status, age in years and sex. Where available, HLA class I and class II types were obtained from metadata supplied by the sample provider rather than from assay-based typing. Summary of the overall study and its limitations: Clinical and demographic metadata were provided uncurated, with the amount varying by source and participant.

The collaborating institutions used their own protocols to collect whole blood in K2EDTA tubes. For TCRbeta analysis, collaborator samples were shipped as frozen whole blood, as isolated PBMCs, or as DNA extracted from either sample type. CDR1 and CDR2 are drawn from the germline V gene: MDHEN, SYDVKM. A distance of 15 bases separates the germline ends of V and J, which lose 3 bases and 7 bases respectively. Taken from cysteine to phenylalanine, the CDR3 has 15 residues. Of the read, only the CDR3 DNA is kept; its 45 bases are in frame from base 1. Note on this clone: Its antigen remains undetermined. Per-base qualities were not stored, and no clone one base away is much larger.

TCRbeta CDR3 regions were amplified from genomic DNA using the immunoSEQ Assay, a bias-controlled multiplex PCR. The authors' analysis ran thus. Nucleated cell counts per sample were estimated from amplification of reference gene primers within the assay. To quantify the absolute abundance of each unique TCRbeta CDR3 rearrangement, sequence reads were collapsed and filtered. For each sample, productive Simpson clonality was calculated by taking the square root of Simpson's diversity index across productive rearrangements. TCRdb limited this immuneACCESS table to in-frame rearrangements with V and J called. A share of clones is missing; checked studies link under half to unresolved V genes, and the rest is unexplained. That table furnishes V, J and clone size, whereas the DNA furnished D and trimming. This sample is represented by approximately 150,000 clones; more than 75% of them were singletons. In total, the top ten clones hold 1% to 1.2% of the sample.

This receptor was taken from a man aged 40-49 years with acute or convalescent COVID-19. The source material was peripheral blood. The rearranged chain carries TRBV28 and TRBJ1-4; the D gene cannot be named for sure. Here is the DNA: TGTGCCAGCAGTTTGCCCAGGTCCCTGGGTGAAAAACTGTTTTTT. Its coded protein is CASSLPRSLGEKLFF.